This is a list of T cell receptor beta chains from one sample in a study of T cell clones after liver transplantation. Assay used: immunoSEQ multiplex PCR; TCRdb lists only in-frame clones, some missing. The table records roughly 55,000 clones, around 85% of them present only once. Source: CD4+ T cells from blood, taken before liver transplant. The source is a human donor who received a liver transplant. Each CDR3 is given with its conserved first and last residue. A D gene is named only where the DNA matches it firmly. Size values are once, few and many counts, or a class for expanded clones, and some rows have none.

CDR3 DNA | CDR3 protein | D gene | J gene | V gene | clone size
TGTGCCAGCAATGGCAGGGTGGATCAGCCCCAGCATTTT | CASNGRVDQPQHF | - | TRBJ1-5 | TRBV2 | -
TGTGCCAGTAGTATGGACATTGAAAAACTGTTTTTT | CASSMDIEKLFF | - | TRBJ1-4 | TRBV19 | -
TGTGCCAGCAGCTTGGGGGGGGCCCGCACCGGGGAGCTGTTTTTT | CASSLGGARTGELFF | - | TRBJ2-2 | TRBV7-2 | -
TGCGCCAGCAGCCAAGATCAAGAAGCCCCCATCTACTATGGCTACACCTTC | CASSQDQEAPIYYGYTF | - | TRBJ1-2 | TRBV4-3 | -
TGTGCCAGCAGTTACATCGTGGGACCGTCCACCGGGGAGCTGTTTTTT | CASSYIVGPSTGELFF | - | TRBJ2-2 | TRBV6-6 | -
TGTGCCAGCAGCCGGACAGATTACGAGCAGTACTTC | CASSRTDYEQYF | - | TRBJ2-7 | TRBV28 | once
TGTGCCAGCAGCGTAGGCTATAACAATGAGCAGTTCTTC | CASSVGYNNEQFF | - | TRBJ2-1 | TRBV9 | -
TGTGCCAGCAGCTTTAGCGGGGGGGCGGCTGAGCAGTTCTTC | CASSFSGGAAEQFF | TRBD2 | TRBJ2-1 | TRBV7-2 | -
TGTGCCATCAGTGAGCTACAGGGGGCGGAGCAGCCCCAGCATTTT | CAISELQGAEQPQHF | TRBD1 | TRBJ1-5 | TRBV10-3 | -
TGTGCCAGCAGCCAACGGAGAACAAATCAGCCCCAGCATTTT | CASSQRRTNQPQHF | - | TRBJ1-5 | TRBV4-2 | -
TGTGCCAGCAGCTGGAAAAAGGGGCAAGAGACCCAGTACTTC | CASSWKKGQETQYF | - | TRBJ2-5 | TRBV7-2 | once
TGTGCCAGCAGCTTAAGACCCTCCGCAGGGCGCAAGGACTATGGCTACACCTTC | CASSLRPSAGRKDYGYTF | - | TRBJ1-2 | TRBV11-2 | -
TGTGCCAGCAGCCATTCCGGGACAGGGGTAGGTCAGCCCCAGCATTTT | CASSHSGTGVGQPQHF | TRBD1 | TRBJ1-5 | TRBV16 | -
TGTGCCGTCTCCCAGGGAGTCGATAGCAATCAGCCCCAGCATTTT | CAVSQGVDSNQPQHF | - | TRBJ1-5 | TRBV10-3 | -
TGTGCCACCAACCCCCGACAGGGAATCAACGAGCAGTACTTC | CATNPRQGINEQYF | TRBD1 | TRBJ2-7 | TRBV10-3 | -
TGTGCCAGCAGTCCTAGCGGGAGTTCGACAGATACGCAGTATTTT | CASSPSGSSTDTQYF | TRBD2 | TRBJ2-3 | TRBV28 | -
TGTGCCAGCATGATTTGGGGGGCAAAAGAGACCCAGTACTTC | CASMIWGAKETQYF | - | TRBJ2-5 | TRBV6-6 | -
TGCGCCAGCAGCTTCCTAGCGGGAGTTGGAGAGACCCAGTACTTC | CASSFLAGVGETQYF | TRBD2 | TRBJ2-5 | TRBV5-1 | -
TGTGCCACCAGCAGAGGGGGCGATACGTACCAAGAGACCCAGTACTTC | CATSRGGDTYQETQYF | - | TRBJ2-5 | TRBV15 | -
TGTGCCAGTAGTCCGACTAGTGTCACTGGCGAGCAGTACTTC | CASSPTSVTGEQYF | - | TRBJ2-7 | TRBV19 | -
TGTGCCAGCAGCTTAGCAGTTAACACTGAAGCTTTCTTT | CASSLAVNTEAFF | - | TRBJ1-1 | TRBV11-1 | -
TGTGCCAGCTCACCGAACCAAGAGACCCAGTACTTC | CASSPNQETQYF | - | TRBJ2-5 | TRBV18 | -
TGCGCCAGCAGCCAAGATTTGGGACAGGTGGGTTGGACCCAGCATTTT | CASSQDLGQVGWTQHF | TRBD1 | TRBJ1-5 | TRBV4-1 | -
TGTGCCAGCAGTTGGGCACTAGCTACACCATCCGACAATGAGCAGTTCTTC | CASSWALATPSDNEQFF | - | TRBJ2-1 | TRBV21-1 | once